Following are 29 T cell receptor beta chains from one sample sequenced in a study of patients and donors after allogeneic stem cell transplantation. TCRdb passed the RT-PCR reads through MiXCR, listing each CDR3 protein once. Here the sample spans fewer than 700 distinct CDR3 sequences, 2% to 3% being singletons. The sequencing sample was made of blood, either unsorted or a sorted T cell fraction (not recorded which). These receptor sequences come from a human donor who was either an allogeneic HSCT recipient or a stem cell or donor lymphocyte infusion donor (not recorded which). It is not recorded whose cells these are; they may come from a transplant donor.

This clonotype counts as medium-sized. This chain links TRBV7-9 with TRBJ2-3; TRBD1 or TRBD2 may be the D gene (5 bases each). In germline, CDR1 is SEHNR, CDR2 FQNEAQ (reference sequence). This CDR3 contains 15 residues. The V and J ends lost 4 bases and 4 bases respectively, with 15 bases between them. The CDR3 coding sequence is TGTGCCAGCAGCTCCATGTCCAGAGGGGCAGATACGCAGTATTTT. It yields the protein CASSSMSRGADTQYF. Complete variable domain (other parts from reference TRBV7-9 and TRBJ2-3): DTGVSQNPRHKITKRGQNVTFRCDPISEHNRLYWYRQTLGQGPEFLTYFQNEAQLEKSRLLSDRFSAERPKGSFSTLEIQRTEQGDSAMYLCASSSMSRGADTQYFGPGTRLTVL.

Judged by abundance, this clonotype is medium-sized. The gene calls are TRBV7-2 and TRBJ2-7, with D perhaps matching TRBD2 (7 bases). Looked up from germline, CDR1 is SGHTA and CDR2 is FQGNSA. This CDR3 comprises 11 residues. Trimming removed 6 bases at V and 7 bases at J, with 10 bases between. The chain's CDR3 is CASRQGGEQYF. For the CDR3, the DNA is TGTGCCAGCAGACAGGGAGGGGAGCAGTACTTC.

This rearrangement joins TRBV28 to TRBJ2-1; TRBD2 aligns across 9 bases. CDR3 length: 18 amino acids. Germline CDR1 is MDHEN and CDR2 is SYDVKM. With V trimmed by 3 bases and J by 4 bases, 13 bases remained unmatched. The CDR3 sequence: CASSFMAGGPRGYNEQFF. In DNA form, the CDR3 reads TGTGCCAGCAGTTTCATGGCGGGAGGGCCCAGGGGATACAATGAGCAGTTCTTC.

This clonotype ranks as medium-sized (0.01 to 0.1%). The chain has TRBV29-1 and TRBJ2-5, with TRBD1 matching 7 bases. Germline V lookup: CDR1 SQVTM, CDR2 ANQGSEA. The trim removed 6 bases at V and 1 base at J, leaving 5 bases unmatched. The CDR3 is 13 amino acids. In DNA, the CDR3 is TGCAGCGTCAGAGACAGGGCCCAAGAGACCCAGTACTTC. It encodes CSVRDRAQETQYF.

This clonotype is labeled large (0.1 to 1%). The chain combines TRBV5-4 with TRBJ2-3; D possibly corresponds to TRBD1 (5 bases). V dropped 0 bases and J dropped 5 bases, with 13 bases sitting between them. The CDR3 runs to 15 residues. Per the germline V gene, CDR1 is SGHNT and CDR2 is YYREEE (reference sequence). In DNA, the CDR3 is TGTGCCAGCAGCTTGGTAGGGGCGCCGGGAGATACGCAGTATTTT. This encodes CASSLVGAPGDTQYF.

This clonotype is judged medium-sized. This chain links TRBV20-1 with TRBJ2-7, with D tentatively TRBD2 (6 bases). Between the trimmed V and J ends, which lost 5 bases and 5 bases, there was a span of 22 bases. Germline V gene data show CDR1 as DFQATT and CDR2 as SNEGSKA (reference sequence). The CDR3 contains 15 residues. CDR3 nucleotide sequence: TGCAGTGCTGTCGGTAGTAGCGGTTATTACGACGAGCAGTACTTC. This encodes CSAVGSSGYYDEQYF.

Judged by abundance, this clonotype is medium-sized. The rearrangement links TRBV28 to TRBJ2-1; D might be TRBD2 (5 bases). Trimming left V 5 bases short and J 2 bases short, with 10 bases between. The CDR3 has 14 residues. Germline V CDR1 and CDR2: MDHEN, SYDVKM. The CDR3 loop is CASSPPGTYNEQFF. The DNA of the CDR3 is TGTGCCAGCAGTCCCCCCGGGACCTACAATGAGCAGTTCTTC.

Within the sample, this clonotype is medium-sized. The V and J genes are TRBV9 and TRBJ2-2; TRBD2 aligns across 7 bases. J gave up 3 bases and V 3 bases, and 8 bases lay outside the gene matches. CDR3 length: 16 residues. Germline CDR1 SGDLS, CDR2 YYNGEE. CDR3 loop: CASSAWASGYTGELFF. The CDR3 DNA is TGTGCCAGCAGCGCGTGGGCTAGCGGTTACACCGGGGAGCTGTTTTTT.

This clonotype is categorized as medium-sized. V gene TRBV6-5 combines with J gene TRBJ2-1; 10 bases fit TRBD2. Germline V gene data show CDR1 as MNHEY and CDR2 as SVGAGI. This CDR3 spans 14 amino acids. V trimming: 6 bases; J trimming: 4 bases; junction bases outside the gene matches: 3. CDR3: CASRERGGYNEQFF. The CDR3 DNA reads as TGTGCCAGCAGGGAGCGGGGGGGGTACAATGAGCAGTTCTTC.

This clonotype rates as medium-sized. The V and J genes are TRBV12-5 and TRBJ2-1; D unclear. The CDR3 contains 11 residues. The V end lost 7 bases, the J end lost 1 base, and 2 bases lay between the germline ends. Germline lookup yields CDR1 LGHNT and CDR2 FRNRAP. The CDR3 DNA is TGTGCTAGTGAGTCCTACAATGAGCAGTTCTTC. It translates to CASESYNEQFF.

For the CDR3, the DNA is TGTGCCAGCAGTGCAGTAATCTCCCCGAATGAGCAGTTCTTC. Its protein product is CASSAVISPNEQFF. The chain couples TRBV12-3 or TRBV12-4 to TRBJ2-1; D is ambiguous. The CDR3 has 14 residues. With 5 bases removed from V and 7 bases from J, the gap between germline ends came to 15 bases.

This clonotype is medium-sized within its sample. V is TRBV7-8 and J is TRBJ2-6; weak D call: TRBD2 (5 bases). Germline values: CDR1 SGHVS, CDR2 FQNEAQ. V was shortened by 3 bases and J by 2 bases, with 8 bases between the two germline ends. This CDR3 spans 15 amino acids. CDR3 loop: CASSFRGTGANVLTF. CDR3 nucleotide sequence: TGTGCCAGCAGCTTTCGAGGGACTGGGGCCAACGTCCTGACTTTC.

This clonotype was found once. The chain recombines TRBV5-5 with TRBJ2-3; 10 bases map to TRBD1. The CDR3 contains 15 residues. The germline gives CDR1 SGHKS, CDR2 YYEKEE (reference sequence). The junction had 7 bases not matched to a gene; V was cut back by 3 bases and J by 6 bases. Here the CDR3 reads CASSSGQGYMDTQYF. The CDR3 nucleotides read TGTGCCAGCAGCTCGGGACAGGGGTATATGGATACGCAGTATTTT.

This clonotype was picked up a small number of times. The chain joins TRBV5-1 to TRBJ2-1, with 11 bases aligning to TRBD2. Losses at the gene ends were 4 bases for V and 0 bases for J; bases not matched to a gene: 9. Germline assignment: CDR1 SGHRS and CDR2 YFSETQ. The CDR3 consists of 18 residues. CDR3 coding DNA: TGCGCCAGCAGCACTGGGACTAGCGGAGCAAGCTCCTACAATGAGCAGTTCTTC. Translating it yields CASSTGTSGASSYNEQFF.

This chain joins TRBV20-1 and TRBJ2-7, with D maybe TRBD1 (5 bases). Germline CDR1 reads DFQATT; CDR2 reads SNEGSKA (reference sequence). This CDR3 comprises 13 residues. Between the trimmed V and J ends, which lost 3 bases and 4 bases, there was a span of 13 bases. CDR3 region: CSARGDSSYEQYF. Written as DNA, the CDR3 is TGCAGTGCTAGGGGCGACAGTTCATACGAGCAGTACTTC.

This chain joins TRBV5-5 and TRBJ2-7; the D gene is possibly TRBD2 (6 bases). The V end was cut by 0 bases, the J end by 9 bases, with 13 bases between. The CDR3 is 13 amino acids. Germline-derived CDR1 and CDR2 are SGHKS and YYEKEE (reference sequence). Here the CDR3 DNA reads TGTGCCAGCAGCTTGGGGTTGGAGGGCGTGCAGTACTTC. Amino acid sequence: CASSLGLEGVQYF.

This clonotype ranks as large. V and J are TRBV7-2 and TRBJ2-5, with D unclear. The V gene's germline CDR1 is SGHTA and CDR2 FQGNSA. Between the trimmed V and J ends, which lost 3 bases and 5 bases, there was a span of 13 bases. This CDR3 has 14 amino acids. The CDR3 sequence is CASSFGQFGETQYF. CDR3 bases: TGTGCCAGCAGCTTTGGTCAGTTCGGGGAGACCCAGTACTTC.

This clonotype has more than one count but fewer than ten. The chain combines TRBV7-6 with TRBJ2-3; 7 nucleotides agree with TRBD2. Germline V CDR1 and CDR2: SGHVS, FNYEAQ. There are 15 residues in the CDR3. The V gene end was trimmed by 8 bases and the J gene end by 0 bases; junction bases not matched to a gene: 8. CDR3 nucleotide sequence: TGTGCCAGCGGGAAACTAGCGTATAGCACAGATACGCAGTATTTT. This gives the protein CASGKLAYSTDTQYF. Variable domain in full (rest from reference TRBV7-6 and TRBJ2-3): GAGVSQSPRYKVTKRGQDVALRCDPISGHVSLYWYRQALGQGPEFLTYFNYEAQQDKSGLPNDRFSAERPEGSISTLTIQRTEQRDSAMYRCASGKLAYSTDTQYFGPGTRLTVL.

By frequency in the sample, this clonotype is medium-sized. The chain couples TRBV7-8 to TRBJ2-3, with unresolved D. Looked up from germline, CDR1 is SGHVS and CDR2 is FQNEAQ. Trimming cost V 4 bases and J 6 bases, with 8 bases left between them. The CDR3 has 12 residues. CDR3 nucleotides: TGTGCCAGCAGCTCCCCATGGGATACGCAGTATTTT. The encoded protein is CASSSPWDTQYF.

This clonotype is termed medium-sized. This chain links TRBV9 with TRBJ2-2, with D perhaps matching TRBD2 (6 bases). V lost 4 bases, J lost 5 bases, and 9 bases lay in between. Germline CDR1 is SGDLS and CDR2 is YYNGEE. This CDR3 comprises 13 residues. CDR3 sequence (DNA): TGTGCCAGCAGCTTAGGAGGGACCGGGGAGCTGTTTTTT. This codes for CASSLGGTGELFF.

This clonotype is judged medium-sized (0.01 to 0.1%). Sequence at one end of the junction differs from germline and may be a read error. This chain joins TRBV7-7 and TRBJ2-7, with D maybe TRBD2 (5 bases). This CDR3 comprises 15 residues. Per germline, CDR1 SSHAT and CDR2 FNYEAQ (reference sequence). Here the CDR3 DNA reads TGTGCTAGCAGCCCCGGTCCGGGGAGCTCCTACGAGCAGTACTTC. This translates into CASSPGPGSSYEQYF.

This clonotype ranks as medium-sized. V is TRBV7-6 and J is TRBJ2-1; D perhaps matches TRBD2 (5 bases). Trimming left V 2 bases short and J 0 bases short, with 11 bases between. CDR3 length: 16 residues. In germline, CDR1 is SGHVS, CDR2 FNYEAQ. CDR3: CASSLLTSGSYNEQFF. CDR3 in DNA: TGTGCCAGCAGCTTACTTACGAGCGGCTCCTACAATGAGCAGTTCTTC.

This clonotype occurred a few times. The chain links TRBV28 to TRBJ2-5; TRBD1 aligns across 7 bases. Unmatched junction bases numbered 13, after V lost 8 bases and J lost 7 bases. The V gene's germline CDR1 is MDHEN and CDR2 SYDVKM. The CDR3 consists of 14 residues. DNA of the CDR3: TGTGCCAGCCGAGGACAGGTGGGACCATTGACCCAGTACTTC. This translates into CASRGQVGPLTQYF.

This clonotype was recorded a few times. V and J are TRBV15 and TRBJ2-1; D is possibly TRBD2 (5 bases). V lost 0 bases and J 9 bases, leaving 21 bases between the germline ends. CDR1 is LNHNV, CDR2 YYDKDF, per germline (reference sequence). The CDR3 is 17 residues long. The CDR3 coding sequence is TGTGCCACCAGCAGAGAGGGAGCCTCCCCGGGTAGCAGTGAGCAGTTCTTC. It specifies CATSREGASPGSSEQFF.

By share, this clonotype ranks as medium-sized (0.01 to 0.1%). This sequence joins TRBV6-2 or TRBV6-3 and TRBJ2-3; 12 bases are a match to TRBD1. Germline assignment: CDR1 MNHEY and CDR2 SVGEGT. This CDR3 contains 14 residues. The junction had 3 bases not matched to a gene; V was cut back by 5 bases and J by 6 bases. CDR3 amino acids: CASSGTGGADTQYF. CDR3 nucleotides: TGTGCCAGCAGTGGGACAGGGGGCGCGGATACGCAGTATTTT.

This clonotype is labeled medium-sized. The chain has TRBV19 and TRBJ1-1; D is unclear. This CDR3 comprises 13 residues. Deletions cut 5 bases from V and 0 bases from J, with 7 bases between. Germline V gene sequence: CDR1 LNHDA, CDR2 SQIVND (reference sequence). The CDR3 DNA is TGTGCCAGTAGTTCACAAATGAACACTGAAGCTTTCTTT. This codes for CASSSQMNTEAFF.

Sample share makes this clonotype hyperexpanded. V usage is TRBV7-9 and J usage is TRBJ2-3; a possible D gene is TRBD2 (5 bases). This CDR3 spans 16 amino acids. Germline lookup yields CDR1 SEHNR and CDR2 FQNEAQ (reference sequence). V lost 1 base to trimming and J lost 5 bases, with 16 bases between them. CDR3 protein: CASSLGPEAALDTQYF. CDR3 in DNA: TGTGCCAGCAGCTTAGGTCCCGAAGCGGCCTTAGATACGCAGTATTTT.

The V gene is TRBV12-1, the J gene TRBJ2-1; the table's D call, TRBD2, has no DNA check behind it. TRBV12-1 is reported as a pseudogene. The CDR3 runs 16 residues. CDR3 residues: CASSASFGTSESEQFF. In DNA form, the CDR3 reads TGTGCCAGCAGCGCCAGCTTCGGGACTAGCGAGAGTGAGCAGTTCTTC.

This clonotype is termed medium-sized. V and J are TRBV19 and TRBJ2-1; no clear D. Germline loops: CDR1 LNHDA, CDR2 SQIVND (reference sequence). V was pared by 1 base and J by 8 bases, with 9 bases between. The CDR3 is 13 residues long. As DNA, the CDR3 is TGTGCCAGTAGTATAGCCCACGGCGATGAGCAGTTCTTC. Translation gives CASSIAHGDEQFF.